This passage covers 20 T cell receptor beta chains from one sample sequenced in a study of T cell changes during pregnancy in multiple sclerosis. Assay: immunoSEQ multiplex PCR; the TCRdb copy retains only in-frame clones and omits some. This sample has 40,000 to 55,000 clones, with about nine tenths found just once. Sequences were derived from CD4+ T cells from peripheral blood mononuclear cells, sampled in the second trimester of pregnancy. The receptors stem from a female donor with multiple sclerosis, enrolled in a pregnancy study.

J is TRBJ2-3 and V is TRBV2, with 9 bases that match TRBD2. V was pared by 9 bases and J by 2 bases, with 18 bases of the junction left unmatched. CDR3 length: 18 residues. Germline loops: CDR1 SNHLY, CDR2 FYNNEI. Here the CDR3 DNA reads TGTGCCAGTCGAAAAGAGCGGGGGGCCGCCTTTTCCACAGATACGCAGTATTTT. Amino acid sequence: CASRKERGAAFSTDTQYF.

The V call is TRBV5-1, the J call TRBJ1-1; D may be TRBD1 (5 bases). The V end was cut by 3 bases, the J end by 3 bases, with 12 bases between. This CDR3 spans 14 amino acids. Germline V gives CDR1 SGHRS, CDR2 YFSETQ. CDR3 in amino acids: CASSSWGGDTEAFF. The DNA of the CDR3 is TGCGCCAGCAGCTCTTGGGGCGGAGACACTGAAGCTTTCTTT.

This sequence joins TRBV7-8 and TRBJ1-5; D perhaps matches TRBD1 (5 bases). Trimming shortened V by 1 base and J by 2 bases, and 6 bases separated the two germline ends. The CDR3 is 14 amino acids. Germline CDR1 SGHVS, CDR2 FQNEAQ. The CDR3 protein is CASSLEQGNQPQHF. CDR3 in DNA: TGTGCCAGCAGCTTAGAACAGGGCAATCAGCCCCAGCATTTT.

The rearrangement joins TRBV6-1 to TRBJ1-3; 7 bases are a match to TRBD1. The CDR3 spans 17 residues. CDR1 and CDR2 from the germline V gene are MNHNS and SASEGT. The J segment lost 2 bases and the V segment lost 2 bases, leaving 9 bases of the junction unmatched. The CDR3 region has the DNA TGTGCCAGCAGTGAACAACAGGGGTTTTCGCCTGGAAACACCATATATTTT. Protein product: CASSEQQGFSPGNTIYF.

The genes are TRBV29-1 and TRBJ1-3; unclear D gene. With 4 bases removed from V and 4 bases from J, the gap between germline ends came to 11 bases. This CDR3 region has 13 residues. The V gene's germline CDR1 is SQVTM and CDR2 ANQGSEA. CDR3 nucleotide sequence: TGCAGCGTTGGACACACCAGCGGAAACACCATATATTTT. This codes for CSVGHTSGNTIYF.

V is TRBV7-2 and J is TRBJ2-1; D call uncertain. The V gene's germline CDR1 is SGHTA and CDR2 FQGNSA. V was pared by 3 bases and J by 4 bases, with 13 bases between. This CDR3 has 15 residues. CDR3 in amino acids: CASSFAGSIYNEQFF. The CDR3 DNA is TGTGCCAGCAGCTTCGCCGGGTCGATTTACAATGAGCAGTTCTTC. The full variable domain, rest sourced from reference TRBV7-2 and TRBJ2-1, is GAGVSQSPSNKVTEKGKDVELRCDPISGHTALYWYRQSLGQGLEFLIYFQGNSAPDKSGLPSDRFSAERTGGSVSTLTIQRTQQEDSAVYLCASSFAGSIYNEQFFGPGTRLTVL.

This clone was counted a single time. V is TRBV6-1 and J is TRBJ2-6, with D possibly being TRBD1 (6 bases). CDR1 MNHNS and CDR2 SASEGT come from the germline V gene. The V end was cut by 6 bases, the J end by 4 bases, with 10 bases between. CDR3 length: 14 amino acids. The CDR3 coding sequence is TGTGCCAGCAGAGGGGGAGTGGGGGCCAACGTCCTGACTTTC. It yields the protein CASRGGVGANVLTF.

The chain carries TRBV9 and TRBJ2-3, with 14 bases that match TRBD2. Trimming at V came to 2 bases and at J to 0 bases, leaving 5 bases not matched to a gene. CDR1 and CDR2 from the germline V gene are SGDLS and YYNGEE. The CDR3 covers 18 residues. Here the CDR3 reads CASSVGTSGGHSTDTQYF. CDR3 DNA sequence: TGTGCCAGCAGCGTCGGGACTAGCGGGGGCCATAGCACAGATACGCAGTATTTT.

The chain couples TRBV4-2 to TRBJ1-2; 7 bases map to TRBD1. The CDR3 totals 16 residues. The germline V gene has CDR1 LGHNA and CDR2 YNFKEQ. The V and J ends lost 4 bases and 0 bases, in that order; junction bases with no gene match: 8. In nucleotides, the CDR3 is TGTGCCAGCAGCCTTGGGACAGAGAAAGCTAACTATGGCTACACCTTC. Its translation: CASSLGTEKANYGYTF.

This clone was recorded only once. Here the CDR3 reads CASRAGGTGTEAFF. Written as DNA, the CDR3 is TGTGCCAGCAGGGCGGGGGGAACAGGCACTGAAGCTTTCTTT. The J gene is TRBJ1-1, the V gene TRBV6-5, with D possibly TRBD1 on 5 matching bases. The CDR3 contains 14 residues. Trimming left V 6 bases short and J 4 bases short, with 15 bases between. Germline V gene data show CDR1 as MNHEY and CDR2 as SVGAGI.

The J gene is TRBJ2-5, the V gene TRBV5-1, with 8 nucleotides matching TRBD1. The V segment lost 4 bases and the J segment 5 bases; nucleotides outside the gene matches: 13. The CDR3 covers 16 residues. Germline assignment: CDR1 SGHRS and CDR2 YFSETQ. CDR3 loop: CASSRGDRGLKETQYF. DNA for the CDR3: TGCGCCAGCAGCCGGGGTGACAGGGGATTAAAGGAGACCCAGTACTTC.

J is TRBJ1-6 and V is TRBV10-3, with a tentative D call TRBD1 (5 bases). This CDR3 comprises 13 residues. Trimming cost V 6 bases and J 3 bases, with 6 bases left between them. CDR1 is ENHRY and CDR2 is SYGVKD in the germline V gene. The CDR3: CAIRDNYNSPLHF. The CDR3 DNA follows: TGTGCCATCAGGGACAACTATAATTCACCCCTCCACTTT.

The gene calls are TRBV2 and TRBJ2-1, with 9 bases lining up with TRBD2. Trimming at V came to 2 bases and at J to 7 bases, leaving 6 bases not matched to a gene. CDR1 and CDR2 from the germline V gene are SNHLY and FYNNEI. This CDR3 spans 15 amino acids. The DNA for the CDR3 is TGTGCCAGCAGTGAAATAGCGGGGGTGAGGAATGAGCAGTTCTTC. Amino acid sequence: CASSEIAGVRNEQFF.

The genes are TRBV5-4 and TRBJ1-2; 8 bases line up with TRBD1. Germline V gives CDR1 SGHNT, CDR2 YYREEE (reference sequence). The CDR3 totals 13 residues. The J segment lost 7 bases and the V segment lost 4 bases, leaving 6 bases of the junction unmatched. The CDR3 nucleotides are TGTGCCAGCAGCCAGCAGGGACAGGCTGGCTACACCTTC. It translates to CASSQQGQAGYTF.

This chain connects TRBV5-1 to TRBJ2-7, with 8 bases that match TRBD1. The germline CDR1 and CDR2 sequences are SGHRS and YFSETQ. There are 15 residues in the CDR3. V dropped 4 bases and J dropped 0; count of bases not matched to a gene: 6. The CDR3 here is CASSKDRVSSYEQYF. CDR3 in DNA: TGCGCCAGCAGCAAGGACAGGGTGAGCTCCTACGAGCAGTACTTC.

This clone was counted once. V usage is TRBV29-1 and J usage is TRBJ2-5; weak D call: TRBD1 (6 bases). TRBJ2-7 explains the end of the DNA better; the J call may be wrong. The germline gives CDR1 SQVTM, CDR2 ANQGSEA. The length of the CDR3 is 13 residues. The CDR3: CSVELGQTYEQYF. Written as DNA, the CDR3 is TGCAGCGTTGAGCTAGGACAGACCTACGAGCAGTACTTC.

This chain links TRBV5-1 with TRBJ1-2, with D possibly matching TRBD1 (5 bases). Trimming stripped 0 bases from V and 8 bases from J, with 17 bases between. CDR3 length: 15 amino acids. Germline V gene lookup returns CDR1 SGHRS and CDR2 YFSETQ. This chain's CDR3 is CASSLVAGFLSGYTF. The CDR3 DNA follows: TGCGCCAGCAGCTTGGTTGCAGGGTTCCTTTCAGGCTACACCTTC.

The CDR3 DNA reads as TGTGCCAGCAGCTTCGGACAGAGTAGGTACGAGCAGTACTTC. This sequence encodes CASSFGQSRYEQYF. V is TRBV7-2 and J is TRBJ2-7, with D maybe TRBD1 (6 bases). The V gene's germline CDR1 is SGHTA and CDR2 FQGNSA. The V end lost 3 bases, the J end lost 4 bases, and 13 bases lay between the germline ends. CDR3 length equals 14 residues.

The CDR3 coding sequence is TGTGCCAGCGGACAGGGGGGAGACACCATATATTTT. This translates into CASGQGGDTIYF. The rearrangement uses TRBV28 and TRBJ1-3, with 10 bases matching TRBD1. With 8 bases clipped from V and 8 bases from J, the junction kept 3 bases outside the gene matches. Germline V CDR1 and CDR2: MDHEN, SYDVKM. CDR3 length: 12 amino acids.

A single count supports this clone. This CDR3 is CASSEEAGSGNTIYF. DNA of the CDR3: TGTGCCAGCAGTGAAGAAGCGGGCTCTGGAAACACCATATATTTT. The rearrangement joins TRBV2 to TRBJ1-3; D call uncertain. The germline CDR1 and CDR2 sequences are SNHLY and FYNNEI. V lost 1 base and J 0 bases, leaving 7 bases between the germline ends. This CDR3 is 15 amino acids long.